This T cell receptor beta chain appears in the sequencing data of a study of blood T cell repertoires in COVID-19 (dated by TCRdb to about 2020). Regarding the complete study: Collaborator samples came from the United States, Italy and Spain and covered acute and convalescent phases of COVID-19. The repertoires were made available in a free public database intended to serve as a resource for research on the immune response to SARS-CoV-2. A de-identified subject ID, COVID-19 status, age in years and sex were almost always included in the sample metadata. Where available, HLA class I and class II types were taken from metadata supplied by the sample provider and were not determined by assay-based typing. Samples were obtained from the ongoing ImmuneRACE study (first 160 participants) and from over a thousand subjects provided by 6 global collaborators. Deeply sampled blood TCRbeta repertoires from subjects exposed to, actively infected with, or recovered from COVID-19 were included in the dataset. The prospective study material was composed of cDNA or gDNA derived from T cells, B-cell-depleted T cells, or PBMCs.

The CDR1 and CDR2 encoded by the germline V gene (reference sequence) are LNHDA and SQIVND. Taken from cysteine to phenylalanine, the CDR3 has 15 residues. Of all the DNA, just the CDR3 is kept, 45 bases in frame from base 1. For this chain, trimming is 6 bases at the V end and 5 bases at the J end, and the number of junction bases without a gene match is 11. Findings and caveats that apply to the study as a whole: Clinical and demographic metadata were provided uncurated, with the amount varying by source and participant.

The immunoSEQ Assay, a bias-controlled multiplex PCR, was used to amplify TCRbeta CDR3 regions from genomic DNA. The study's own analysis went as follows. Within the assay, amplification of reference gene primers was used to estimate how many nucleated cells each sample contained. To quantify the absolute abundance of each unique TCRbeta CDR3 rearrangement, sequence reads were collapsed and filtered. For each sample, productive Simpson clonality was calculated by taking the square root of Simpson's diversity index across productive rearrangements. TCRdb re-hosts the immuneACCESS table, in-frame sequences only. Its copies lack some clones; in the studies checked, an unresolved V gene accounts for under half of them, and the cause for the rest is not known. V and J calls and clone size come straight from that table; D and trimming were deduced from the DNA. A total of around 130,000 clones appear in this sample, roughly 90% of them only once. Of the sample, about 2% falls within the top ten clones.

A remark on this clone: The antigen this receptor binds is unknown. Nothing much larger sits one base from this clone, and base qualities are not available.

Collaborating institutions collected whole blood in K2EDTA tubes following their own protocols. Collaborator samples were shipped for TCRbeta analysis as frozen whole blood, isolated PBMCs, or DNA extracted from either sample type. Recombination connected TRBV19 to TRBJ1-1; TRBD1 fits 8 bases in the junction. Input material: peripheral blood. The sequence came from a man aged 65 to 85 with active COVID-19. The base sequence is TGTGCCAGTAGCCCTAGACAGGGGACTCGGACTGAAGCTTTCTTT. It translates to CASSPRQGTRTEAFF.